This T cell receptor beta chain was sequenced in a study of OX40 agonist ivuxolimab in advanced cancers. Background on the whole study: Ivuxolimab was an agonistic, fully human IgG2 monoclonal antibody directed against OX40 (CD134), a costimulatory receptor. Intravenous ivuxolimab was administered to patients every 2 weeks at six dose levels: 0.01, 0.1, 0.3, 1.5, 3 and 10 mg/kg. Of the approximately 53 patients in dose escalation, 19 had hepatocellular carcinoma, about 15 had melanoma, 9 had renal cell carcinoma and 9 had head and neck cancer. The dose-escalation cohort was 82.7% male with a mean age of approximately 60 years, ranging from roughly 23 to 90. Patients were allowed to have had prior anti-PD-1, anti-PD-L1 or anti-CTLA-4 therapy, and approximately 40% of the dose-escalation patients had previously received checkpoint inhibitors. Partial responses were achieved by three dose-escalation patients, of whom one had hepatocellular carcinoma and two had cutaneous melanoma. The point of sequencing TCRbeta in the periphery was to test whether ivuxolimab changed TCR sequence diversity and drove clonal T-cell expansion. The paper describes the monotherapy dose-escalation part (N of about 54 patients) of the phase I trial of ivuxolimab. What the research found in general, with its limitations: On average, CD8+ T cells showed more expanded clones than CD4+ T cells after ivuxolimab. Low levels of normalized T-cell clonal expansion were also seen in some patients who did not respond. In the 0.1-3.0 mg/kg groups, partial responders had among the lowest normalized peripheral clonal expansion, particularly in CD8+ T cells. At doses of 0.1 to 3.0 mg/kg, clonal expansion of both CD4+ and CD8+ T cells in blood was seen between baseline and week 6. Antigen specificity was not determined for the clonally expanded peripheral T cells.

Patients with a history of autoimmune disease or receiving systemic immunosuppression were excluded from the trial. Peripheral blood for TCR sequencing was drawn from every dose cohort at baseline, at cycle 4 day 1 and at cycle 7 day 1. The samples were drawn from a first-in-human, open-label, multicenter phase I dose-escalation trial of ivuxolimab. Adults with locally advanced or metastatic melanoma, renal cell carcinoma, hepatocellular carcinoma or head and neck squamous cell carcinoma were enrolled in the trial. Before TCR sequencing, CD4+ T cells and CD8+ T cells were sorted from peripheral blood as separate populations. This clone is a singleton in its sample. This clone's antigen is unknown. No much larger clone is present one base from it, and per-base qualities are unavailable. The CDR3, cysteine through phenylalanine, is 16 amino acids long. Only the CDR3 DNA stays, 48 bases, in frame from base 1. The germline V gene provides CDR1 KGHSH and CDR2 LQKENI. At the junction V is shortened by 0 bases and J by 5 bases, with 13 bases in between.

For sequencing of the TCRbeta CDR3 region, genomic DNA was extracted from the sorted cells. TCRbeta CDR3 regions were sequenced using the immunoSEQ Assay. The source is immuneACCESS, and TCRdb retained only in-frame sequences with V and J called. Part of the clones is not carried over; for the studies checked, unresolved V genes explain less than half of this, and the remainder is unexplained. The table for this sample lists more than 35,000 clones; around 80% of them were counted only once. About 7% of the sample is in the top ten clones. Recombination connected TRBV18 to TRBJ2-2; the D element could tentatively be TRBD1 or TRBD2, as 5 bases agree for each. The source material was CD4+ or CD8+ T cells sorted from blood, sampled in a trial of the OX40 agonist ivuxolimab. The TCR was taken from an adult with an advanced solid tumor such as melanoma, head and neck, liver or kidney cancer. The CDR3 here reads CASSPPGLRGTGELFF. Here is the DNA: TGTGCCAGCTCACCACCGGGATTGAGGGGTACCGGGGAGCTGTTTTTT.